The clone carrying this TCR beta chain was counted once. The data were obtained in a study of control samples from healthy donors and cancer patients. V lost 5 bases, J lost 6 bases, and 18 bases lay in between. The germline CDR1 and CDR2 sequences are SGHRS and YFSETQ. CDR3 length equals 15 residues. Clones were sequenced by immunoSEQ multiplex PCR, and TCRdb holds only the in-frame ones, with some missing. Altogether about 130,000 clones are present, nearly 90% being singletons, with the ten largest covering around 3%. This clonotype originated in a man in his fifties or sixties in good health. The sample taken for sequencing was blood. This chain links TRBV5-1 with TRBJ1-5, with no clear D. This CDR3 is CASSLGTSRSQPQHF. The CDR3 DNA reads TGCGCCAGCAGTCTCGGAACGTCCCGTTCTCAGCCCCAGCATTTT.